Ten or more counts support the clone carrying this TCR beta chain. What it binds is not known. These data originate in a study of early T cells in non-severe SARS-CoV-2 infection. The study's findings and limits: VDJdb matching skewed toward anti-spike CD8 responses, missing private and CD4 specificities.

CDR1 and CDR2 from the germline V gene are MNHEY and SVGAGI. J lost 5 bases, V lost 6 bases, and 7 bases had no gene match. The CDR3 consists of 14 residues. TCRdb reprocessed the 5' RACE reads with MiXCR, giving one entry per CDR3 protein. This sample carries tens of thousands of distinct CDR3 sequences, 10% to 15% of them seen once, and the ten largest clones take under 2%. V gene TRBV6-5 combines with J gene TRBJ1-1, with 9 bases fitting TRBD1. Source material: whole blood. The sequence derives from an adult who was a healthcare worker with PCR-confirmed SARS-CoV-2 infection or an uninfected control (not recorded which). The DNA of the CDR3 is TGTGCCAGCAGAAGACAGGGGGTATGGACTGAAGCTTTCTTT. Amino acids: CASRRQGVWTEAFF.